These 27 T cell receptor beta chains were sequenced from one sample in a study of blood T cell repertoires in COVID-19. Here immunoSEQ multiplex PCR was the method, and the copy in TCRdb shows in-frame clones only, minus some. The sample lists some 200,000 clones, approximately 84% occurring once. Sequences were obtained from peripheral blood. The receptors were sampled from a woman aged 60 to 75 with acute or convalescent COVID-19.

V gene TRBV27 combines with J gene TRBJ2-7; 9 bases align to TRBD1. The germline gives CDR1 MNHEY, CDR2 SMNVEV (reference sequence). The junction had 11 bases not matched to a gene; V was cut back by 5 bases and J by 0 bases. CDR3 size: 17 residues. This CDR3 is CASSHFSGTGSSYEQYF. CDR3 coding DNA: TGTGCCAGCAGTCACTTCTCCGGGACAGGGAGCTCCTACGAGCAGTACTTC.

V usage is TRBV6-5 and J usage is TRBJ1-1; D gene uncertain. V dropped 2 bases and J dropped 10 bases, with 14 bases sitting between them. From germline, CDR1 is MNHEY and CDR2 SVGAGI. The CDR3 totals 13 residues. CDR3 loop: CASSYSPRQVAFF. CDR3 DNA: TGTGCCAGCAGTTACAGTCCCAGGCAGGTAGCTTTCTTT.

V usage is TRBV27 and J usage is TRBJ1-5; D may be TRBD1 (6 bases). Deletions cut 2 bases from V and 3 bases from J, with 11 bases between. Germline V gives CDR1 MNHEY, CDR2 SMNVEV (reference sequence). This CDR3 has 15 residues. For the CDR3, the DNA is TGTGCCAGCAGTTTACGGGGGGCCGCCAATCAGCCCCAGCATTTT. Protein sequence: CASSLRGAANQPQHF.

V usage is TRBV3-1 (or the pseudogene TRBV3-2) and J usage is TRBJ2-1, with D hard to call. Germline CDR1 reads LGHDT; CDR2 reads YNNKEL (reference sequence). Trimming left V 0 bases short and J 0 bases short, with 15 bases between. The length of the CDR3 is 18 residues. The chain's CDR3 is CASSQDYKPSGSYNEQFF. CDR3 in DNA: TGTGCCAGCAGCCAAGATTATAAACCGAGTGGCTCCTACAATGAGCAGTTCTTC.

The rearrangement joins TRBV4-3 to TRBJ2-7; a weak D match, TRBD1 (5 bases). The CDR3 sequence is 16 residues long. V gave up 0 bases and J gave up 0 bases, with 12 bases separating them. The germline CDR1 and CDR2 sequences are LGHNA and YSLEER. The CDR3 sequence: CASSQDFTQGSYEQYF. The CDR3 DNA reads as TGCGCCAGCAGCCAAGATTTTACTCAGGGCTCCTACGAGCAGTACTTC.

The V and J genes are TRBV7-8 and TRBJ1-1; no definite D call. V was trimmed by 5 bases and J by 3 bases, leaving 19 bases between them. This CDR3 has 16 residues. Germline V lookup: CDR1 SGHVS, CDR2 FQNEAQ. The CDR3 nucleotides read TGTGCCAGCAGCAACCAACCCTTGACCGGGTACACTGAAGCTTTCTTT. Protein product: CASSNQPLTGYTEAFF.

The chain has TRBV27 and TRBJ1-2; D might be TRBD1 (5 bases). Per germline, CDR1 MNHEY and CDR2 SMNVEV (reference sequence). V lost 5 bases and J 8 bases, leaving 18 bases between the germline ends. The CDR3 totals 14 residues. CDR3 DNA: TGTGCCAGCAGTATACCAAAGTTTCCAGGGGGCTACACCTTC. It encodes CASSIPKFPGGYTF.

The V and J genes are TRBV6-5 and TRBJ1-2; 7 bases align to TRBD1. The CDR3 spans 14 residues. Germline V CDR1 and CDR2: MNHEY, SVGAGI. J gave up 4 bases and V 2 bases, and 4 bases lay outside the gene matches. Here the CDR3 reads CASSYDRAFYGYTF. The DNA for the CDR3 is TGTGCCAGCAGTTACGACAGGGCCTTCTATGGCTACACCTTC.

The chain carries TRBV2 and TRBJ2-3; 8 bases agree with TRBD1. Germline CDR1 and CDR2: SNHLY and FYNNEI. Trimming at V came to 11 bases and at J to 4 bases, leaving 8 bases not matched to a gene. The CDR3 sequence is 13 residues long. CDR3 coding DNA: TGTGCCTTAACCCAGGGGGCTGCAGATACGCAGTATTTT. Its protein is CALTQGAADTQYF.

The genes are TRBV3-1 (or the pseudogene TRBV3-2) and TRBJ1-1; tentative D call: TRBD1 (5 bases). This CDR3 region has 13 residues. The ends were cut back, 1 base at V and 4 bases at J, with 7 bases in the middle. In germline, CDR1 is LGHDT, CDR2 YNNKEL (reference sequence). The CDR3 here is CASSQGGFTEAFF. For the CDR3, the DNA is TGTGCCAGCAGCCAAGGGGGCTTCACTGAAGCTTTCTTT.

This clone was counted a single time. J is TRBJ2-1 and V is TRBV5-6, with D unresolved. The V and J ends lost 1 base and 12 bases respectively, with 11 bases between them. The CDR3 is 12 residues long. Germline CDR1 SGHDT, CDR2 YYEEEE. CDR3 nucleotide sequence: TGTGCCAGCAGCTTGATGGGCTCAGGGCAGTTCTTC. This encodes CASSLMGSGQFF.

This chain connects TRBV5-1 to TRBJ2-1; TRBD1 aligns across 8 bases. Per germline, CDR1 SGHRS and CDR2 YFSETQ. After removal of 0 bases from V and 6 bases from J, the junction contained 5 bases not matched to a gene. CDR3 length equals 15 residues. The chain's CDR3 is CASSLGQGRGNEQFF. The CDR3 bases are TGCGCCAGCAGCTTGGGACAGGGGAGAGGCAATGAGCAGTTCTTC.

Notes on this clone: A much larger clone sits a single nucleotide away, making a read error possible. This rearrangement joins TRBV5-5 to TRBJ1-6; possible D gene TRBD1, 6 bases. The V end was cut by 0 bases, the J end by 1 base, with 14 bases between. The germline CDR1 and CDR2 sequences are SGHKS and YYEKEE (reference sequence). There are 18 residues in the CDR3. In nucleotides, the CDR3 is TGTGCCAGCAGCTTGGCCGGGACATTTTTTTCCTATAATTCACCCCTCCACTTT. This sequence encodes CASSLAGTFFSYNSPLHF.

In DNA form, the CDR3 reads TGTGCCAGCAGCTCAAAGACACCCAACTATGGCTACACCTTC. Its translation: CASSSKTPNYGYTF. The V and J genes are TRBV5-4 and TRBJ1-2; no firm D call. The germline V gene has CDR1 SGHNT and CDR2 YYREEE (reference sequence). CDR3 length: 14 residues. V dropped 3 bases and J dropped 2 bases, with 11 bases sitting between them.

V is TRBV5-4 and J is TRBJ2-5, with D tentatively TRBD2 (5 bases). Germline V lookup: CDR1 SGHNT, CDR2 YYREEE (reference sequence). The CDR3 covers 14 residues. Trimming cost V 4 bases and J 2 bases, with 12 bases left between them. Here the CDR3 reads CASSPGSLQETQYF. The CDR3 DNA sequence: TGTGCCAGCAGCCCGGGGAGCCTACAAGAGACCCAGTACTTC. Together with reference TRBV5-4 and TRBJ2-5, the CDR3 gives the full variable domain: ETGVTQSPTHLIKTRGQQVTLRCSSQSGHNTVSWYQQALGQGPQFIFQYYREEENGRGNFPPRFSGLQFPNYSSELNVNALELDDSALYLCASSPGSLQETQYFGPGTRLLVL.

This rearrangement joins TRBV2 to TRBJ1-1; D is unclear. V was trimmed by 4 bases and J by 1 base, leaving 7 bases between them. The CDR3 consists of 13 residues. From germline, CDR1 is SNHLY and CDR2 FYNNEI. CDR3 DNA sequence: TGTGCCAGCAGTGTATTCGGGAACACTGAAGCTTTCTTT. Its protein is CASSVFGNTEAFF. The whole variable domain, remainder taken from reference TRBV2 and TRBJ1-1, is EPEVTQTPSHQVTQMGQEVILRCVPISNHLYFYWYRQILGQKVEFLVSFYNNEISEKSEIFDDQFSVERPDGSNFTLKIRSTKLEDSAMYFCASSVFGNTEAFFGQGTRLTVV.

The chain is built from TRBV6-5 and TRBJ1-5, with D possibly matching TRBD1 (6 bases). The V gene's germline CDR1 is MNHEY and CDR2 SVGAGI. V lost 5 bases and J lost 6, with 17 bases in between. The CDR3 is 15 residues long. The DNA for the CDR3 is TGTGCCAGCAGTACCCAGCCAGGGGTCGGTCAGCCCCAGCATTTT. This sequence encodes CASSTQPGVGQPQHF.

The J gene is TRBJ2-1, the V gene TRBV11-2; TRBD1 is a possible D gene (5 bases). Germline-derived CDR1 and CDR2 are SGHAT and FQNNGV. V lost 4 bases, J lost 5 bases, and 15 bases lay in between. The CDR3 loop spans 15 amino acids. CDR3 bases: TGTGCCAGCAGCTGGGTGCAGGGAATCAACAATGAGCAGTTCTTC. It translates to CASSWVQGINNEQFF.

The V call is TRBV5-8, the J call TRBJ2-6, with D maybe TRBD2 (5 bases). V dropped 0 bases and J dropped 0 bases, with 16 bases sitting between them. Germline V gives CDR1 SGHTS, CDR2 YDEGEE. CDR3 length: 19 residues. CDR3 nucleotide sequence: TGTGCCAGCAGCTTGGCCTCGGTGGGAGCCCTCTCTGGGGCCAACGTCCTGACTTTC. This codes for CASSLASVGALSGANVLTF.

J is TRBJ1-3 and V is TRBV19; D remains ambiguous. There are 16 residues in the CDR3. The germline V gene has CDR1 LNHDA and CDR2 SQIVND (reference sequence). V dropped 7 bases and J dropped 0 bases, with 16 bases sitting between them. In nucleotides, the CDR3 is TGTGCCAGTAAAAGCGTGGCCGCTCGCTCTGGAAACACCATATATTTT. This translates into CASKSVAARSGNTIYF.

The chain links TRBV25-1 to TRBJ2-5; TRBD1 is a possible D gene (6 bases). Germline assignment: CDR1 MGHDK and CDR2 SYGVNS. Trimming took 0 bases from V and 4 from J, leaving 21 bases between them. The CDR3 totals 18 residues. The CDR3 loop reads CASSEYQTTGIGLETQYF. The CDR3 bases are TGTGCCAGCAGTGAATACCAAACCACAGGGATAGGGCTAGAGACCCAGTACTTC. The full variable domain, with the rest looked up from reference TRBV25-1 and TRBJ2-5, is EADIYQTPRYLVIGTGKKITLECSQTMGHDKMYWYQQDPGMELHLIHYSYGVNSTEKGDLSSESTVSRIRTEHFPLTLESARPSHTSQYLCASSEYQTTGIGLETQYFGPGTRLLVL.

This clone was counted only a few times. The chain employs TRBV10-3 and TRBJ2-1; D gene uncertain. Germline V CDR1 and CDR2: ENHRY, SYGVKD. The CDR3 loop spans 12 amino acids. Trimming removed 0 bases at V and 8 bases at J, with 5 bases between. The CDR3 DNA sequence: TGTGCCATCAGTGAGTCGGGCGATGAGCAGTTCTTC. It encodes CAISESGDEQFF.

The sample holds one count of this clone. The CDR3 DNA is TGTGTATGTGGGGGCAGTCCGGGCACTGAAGCTTTCTTT. Its translation: CVCGGSPGTEAFF. The chain couples TRBV30 to TRBJ1-1, with D perhaps TRBD1 (6 bases). Per the germline V gene, CDR1 is GTSNPN and CDR2 is SVGIG (reference sequence). The CDR3 length is 13 residues.

This clone has just one count. This chain connects TRBV6-5 to TRBJ1-5; a weak D match, TRBD1 (6 bases). V lost 7 bases and J lost 0, with 10 bases in between. CDR1 MNHEY and CDR2 SVGAGI come from the germline V gene. This CDR3 region has 14 residues. CDR3 DNA sequence: TGTGCCAGCATGTACAGGGATAGCAATCAGCCCCAGCATTTT. Translation: CASMYRDSNQPQHF.

This clone was detected only a few times. This chain joins TRBV4-1 and TRBJ1-2; D ambiguous. Trimming shortened V by 1 base and J by 6 bases, and 15 bases separated the two germline ends. Germline-derived CDR1 and CDR2 are MGHRA and YSYEKL. This CDR3 is built from 15 residues. In DNA form, the CDR3 reads TGCGCCAGCAGCCAAGGGGCGTCTCGACACGATGGCTACACCTTC. Its protein product is CASSQGASRHDGYTF.

This sequence joins TRBV5-4 and TRBJ2-1; D is perhaps TRBD1 (6 bases). The germline V and J ends were trimmed by 4 bases and 5 bases, with 13 bases remaining between them. Germline values: CDR1 SGHNT, CDR2 YYREEE (reference sequence). The CDR3 extends over 14 amino acids. The CDR3 DNA sequence: TGTGCCAGCAGCACCGGACAGTCAGACAATGAGCAGTTCTTC. Translating it yields CASSTGQSDNEQFF.

The genes are TRBV19 and TRBJ2-5; D is uncertain. The V gene's germline CDR1 is LNHDA and CDR2 SQIVND (reference sequence). This CDR3 has 14 residues. V gave up 6 bases and J gave up 0 bases, with 11 bases separating them. The CDR3 spells CASRRTEYQETQYF. The CDR3 nucleotides are TGTGCCAGTAGACGTACAGAGTACCAAGAGACCCAGTACTTC.